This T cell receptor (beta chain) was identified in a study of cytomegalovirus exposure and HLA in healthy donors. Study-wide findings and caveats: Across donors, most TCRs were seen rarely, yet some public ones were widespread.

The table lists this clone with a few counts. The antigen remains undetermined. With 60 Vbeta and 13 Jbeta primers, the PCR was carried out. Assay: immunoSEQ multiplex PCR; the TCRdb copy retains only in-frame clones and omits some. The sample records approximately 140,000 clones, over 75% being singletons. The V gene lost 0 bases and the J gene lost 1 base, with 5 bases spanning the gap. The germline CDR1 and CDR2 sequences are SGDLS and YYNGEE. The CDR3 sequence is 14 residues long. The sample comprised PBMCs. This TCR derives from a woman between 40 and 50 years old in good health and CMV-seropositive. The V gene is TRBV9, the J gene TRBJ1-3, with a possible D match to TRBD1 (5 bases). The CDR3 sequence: CASSVAGSGNTIYF. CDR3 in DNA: TGTGCCAGCAGCGTAGCAGGGTCTGGAAACACCATATATTTT.